The 3 T cell receptor beta chains presented below share a single source sample, sequenced in a study of shared clonotypes between healthy human individuals. Naive CD8 cells, CD45RO-negative and positively selected for CCR7, excluded terminally differentiated effector memory CD45RA+ cells. Here immunoSEQ multiplex PCR was the method, and the copy in TCRdb shows in-frame clones only, minus some. The sample has about 2,200,000 clones, 85% to 95% seen once. Sequencing input: naive CD8+ T cells from PBMCs. These receptors all stem from a man aged 18-30 years in good health. Some clones in this sample may be carry-over from other donors' samples.

In DNA, the CDR3 is TGTGCCAGCAGCTCGTCTAGGGGGTCCTACAATGAGCAGTTCTTC. This encodes CASSSSRGSYNEQFF. This chain links TRBV7-2 with TRBJ2-1, with D tentatively TRBD1 (6 bases). The germline CDR1 and CDR2 sequences are SGHTA and FQGNSA. The CDR3 consists of 15 residues. V was trimmed by 4 bases and J by 1 base, leaving 11 bases between them.

This rearrangement joins TRBV2 to TRBJ2-7, with D perhaps assigned TRBD1 or TRBD2 (7 bases each). The CDR3 is 13 amino acids. Germline V CDR1 and CDR2: SNHLY, FYNNEI. V was trimmed by 11 bases and J by 4 bases, leaving 18 bases between them. The CDR3 protein is CAGQERDRYEQYF. CDR3 nucleotides: TGTGCCGGACAGGAGCGGGATCGGTACGAGCAGTACTTC.

This clone was picked up one time. This chain links TRBV28 with TRBJ2-6, with D unclear. Deletions cut 7 bases from V and 0 bases from J, with 10 bases between. CDR3 length equals 15 residues. Per the germline V gene, CDR1 is MDHEN and CDR2 is SYDVKM. CDR3 DNA sequence: TGTGCCAGCACCCTGGGGTTCTCTGGGGCCAACGTCCTGACTTTC. Translation: CASTLGFSGANVLTF.